Following are 4 T cell receptor beta chains from one sample sequenced in a study of PD-1 blockade in classical Hodgkin lymphoma (TCRdb year 2020). This specimen's time point label, per the study, means: cycle 2 day 1 (C2D1) of nivolumab. Relapse after autologous stem cell transplantation had occurred in all trial patients, and cohorts A, B and C were distinguished by prior brentuximab vedotin exposure. Receptors were amplified or captured by the immunoSEQ multiplex PCR assay. Not all clones reach the TCRdb copy of this immuneACCESS table, which keeps in-frame sequences only. Checked studies attribute under half of the gap to unresolved V genes and leave the rest unexplained. For this sample there are about 19,000 clones; about nine tenths appear just once. The ten top clones hold about an eighth of the sample. Sequences were derived from peripheral blood mononuclear cells (PBMCs), sampled before the second cycle of nivolumab. All receptors come from a human donor with classical Hodgkin lymphoma.

The chain recombines TRBV30 with TRBJ2-7, with D unresolved. Trimming took 7 bases from V and 2 from J, leaving 18 bases between them. CDR3 length: 14 amino acids. The germline V gene encodes CDR1 GTSNPN and CDR2 SVGIG (reference sequence). The CDR3 protein is CASRPLLAPYEQYF. CDR3 sequence (DNA): TGTGCCTCGCGACCCCTTTTAGCCCCCTACGAGCAGTACTTC.

The rearrangement links TRBV7-8 to TRBJ2-7, with 11 positions matching TRBD2. Germline lookup yields CDR1 SGHVS and CDR2 FQNEAQ. The CDR3 sequence is 17 residues long. V trimming: 3 bases; J trimming: 1 base; junction bases outside the gene matches: 8. The chain's CDR3 is CASSFTGTSGISYEQYF. Written as DNA, the CDR3 is TGTGCCAGCAGCTTCACCGGGACTAGCGGTATATCCTACGAGCAGTACTTC.

This clone was counted once. The rearrangement links TRBV20-1 to TRBJ2-3, with D unclear. Germline V gene data show CDR1 as DFQATT and CDR2 as SNEGSKA (reference sequence). Deletions cut 3 bases from V and 5 bases from J, with 3 bases between. The CDR3 runs to 10 residues. In DNA, the CDR3 is TGCAGTGCTAGCCGAGATACGCAGTATTTT. This codes for CSASRDTQYF.

The chain uses TRBV5-1 and TRBJ2-1, with D perhaps TRBD2 (6 bases). CDR1 SGHRS and CDR2 YFSETQ come from the germline V gene. Trimming pared 4 bases from V and 0 bases from J, leaving 17 bases between. The CDR3 contains 17 residues. The CDR3 loop reads CASSPPASASSYNEQFF. In DNA form, the CDR3 reads TGCGCCAGCAGCCCGCCGGCTAGCGCGAGCTCCTACAATGAGCAGTTCTTC.